These 7 T cell receptor beta chains share one sample of origin, sequenced in a study of human T cells and chemical hapten exposure. Time point described: pre-sensitization, week 0. As to treatment: therapeutic diphenylcyclopropenone sensitization with weekly scalp DPC. TCRdb re-called the RACE reads with MiXCR, one entry per CDR3 protein. Among about 300,000 distinct CDR3 sequences listed, 4.5% to 7% were seen once. Sequences were derived from whole blood, sampled in connection with sensitization to the hapten diphenylcyclopropenone (DPC). Receptor source: a woman aged 18-29 years with alopecia areata. Some clones in this sample may be carry-over from other donors' samples.

This clonotype was found a few times. The chain links TRBV27 to TRBJ2-7, with 9 bases lining up with TRBD1. The CDR3 has 13 amino acids. V gave up 11 bases and J gave up 3 bases; unmatched junction bases: 8. Germline V CDR1 and CDR2: MNHEY, SMNVEV (reference sequence). The CDR3: CASGTGKYYEQYF. The CDR3 region has the DNA TGTGCCTCCGGGACAGGGAAATACTACGAGCAGTACTTC.

The gene calls are TRBV27 and TRBJ2-3; D is uncertain. Germline assignment: CDR1 MNHEY and CDR2 SMNVEV (reference sequence). V was pared by 0 bases and J by 4 bases, with 11 bases between. The length of the CDR3 is 15 residues. The CDR3 DNA sequence: TGTGCCAGCAGTTTATCGCCTGGGGTACCAGATACGCAGTATTTT. Translating it yields CASSLSPGVPDTQYF.

This clonotype occurred a few times. The chain combines TRBV7-9 with TRBJ2-7, with TRBD2 identical over 13 bases. The CDR3 spans 21 residues. Looked up from germline, CDR1 is SEHNR and CDR2 is FQNEAQ (reference sequence). Trimming took 0 bases from V and 2 from J; bases not matched to a gene: 16. CDR3 DNA: TGTGCCAGCAGCTTAGCCCCAATGACTAGCGGGGGGACCGGACCGCCCTACGAGCAGTACTTC. This codes for CASSLAPMTSGGTGPPYEQYF.

The chain uses TRBV4-2 and TRBJ1-5; a possible D gene is TRBD1 (5 bases). The CDR3 spans 15 residues. Trimming removed 4 bases from V and 7 bases from J, with 17 bases in between. Germline CDR1 LGHNA, CDR2 YNFKEQ. CDR3 amino acids: CASSPGQGDYQPQHF. CDR3 sequence (DNA): TGTGCCAGCAGCCCAGGACAAGGGGACTACCAGCCCCAGCATTTT.

This clonotype showed up many times. J is TRBJ1-2 and V is TRBV10-3; D is unresolved. This CDR3 contains 13 residues. Trimming pared 0 bases from V and 12 bases from J, leaving 14 bases between. Germline lookup yields CDR1 ENHRY and CDR2 SYGVKD. Here the CDR3 DNA reads TGTGCCATCAGTGAGTCAAAAACAGTAGACCACACCTTC. This encodes CAISESKTVDHTF.

This clonotype was recorded many times. V is TRBV6-5 and J is TRBJ1-1; maybe TRBD1 (5 bases). The V gene lost 8 bases and the J gene lost 6 bases, with 13 bases spanning the gap. The CDR3 loop spans 12 amino acids. From germline, CDR1 is MNHEY and CDR2 SVGAGI. This CDR3 is CASRQGGAEAFF. CDR3 DNA sequence: TGTGCCAGCCGCCAGGGTGGCGCTGAAGCTTTCTTT.

This clonotype was counted only a few times. The chain has TRBV18 and TRBJ2-3, with 7 positions matching TRBD1. Germline V gives CDR1 KGHSH, CDR2 LQKENI. The CDR3 extends over 16 amino acids. The trim removed 3 bases at V and 1 base at J, leaving 7 bases unmatched. The chain's CDR3 is CASSPQQGTGTDTQYF. DNA for the CDR3: TGTGCCAGCTCACCTCAACAGGGGACGGGCACAGATACGCAGTATTTT.